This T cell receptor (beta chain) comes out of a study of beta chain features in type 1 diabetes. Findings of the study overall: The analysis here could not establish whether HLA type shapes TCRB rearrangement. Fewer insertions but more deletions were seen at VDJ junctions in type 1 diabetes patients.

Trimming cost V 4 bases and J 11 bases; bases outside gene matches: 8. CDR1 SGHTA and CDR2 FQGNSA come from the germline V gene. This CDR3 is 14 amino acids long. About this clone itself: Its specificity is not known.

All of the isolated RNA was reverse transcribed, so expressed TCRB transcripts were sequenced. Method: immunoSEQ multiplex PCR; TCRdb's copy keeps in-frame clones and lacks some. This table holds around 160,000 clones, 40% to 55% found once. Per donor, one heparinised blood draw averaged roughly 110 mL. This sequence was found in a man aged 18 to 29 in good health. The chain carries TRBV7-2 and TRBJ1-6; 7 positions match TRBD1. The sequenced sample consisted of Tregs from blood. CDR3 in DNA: TGTGCCAGCAGCTCGACAGGGTTAAGGCCACCCCTCCACTTT. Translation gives CASSSTGLRPPLHF.